These T cell receptor beta chains were read from a single sample in a study. TCRdb analysed the RT-PCR reads with MiXCR anew, one entry per CDR3 protein. The sample lists about 680,000 distinct CDR3 sequences; 11% to 15% were seen once. The sequenced material came from memory CD4+ T cells from blood. These receptors were obtained from a female donor in good health, serving as a healthy control. The CDR3 runs from the conserved cysteine through the conserved F or W. D genes are given only for firm matches. Clone size is stated in some rows and not others, as once, few, many or a class when expanded.

j_call,d_call,v_call,clone_size,cdr3_nt,cdr3_aa
TRBJ1-2,-,TRBV19,-,TGTGCCAGTAGTATTGTAAGTTCCCAGGATGGCTACACCTTC,CASSIVSSQDGYTF
TRBJ1-2,-,TRBV5-6,-,TGTGCCAGCAGCTTGTCCGACAGGTGGGCCTATGGCTACACCTTC,CASSLSDRWAYGYTF
TRBJ2-7,-,TRBV7-2,few,TGTGCCAGCAGCTTAGCGCCCCGCGGCGCCTACGAGCAGTACTTC,CASSLAPRGAYEQYF
TRBJ2-3,-,TRBV24-1,many,TGTGCCACCAGTCCAAGCGGACTTAATACGCAGTATTTT,CATSPSGLNTQYF
TRBJ2-3,-,TRBV9,-,TGTGCCAGCAGCACCGGGACCTCTAGCACAGATACGCAGTATTTT,CASSTGTSSTDTQYF
TRBJ2-1,-,TRBV20-1,-,TGCAGTGCTCTGGGTTTTGTCGGGGTTAGTGAGCAGTTCTTC,CSALGFVGVSEQFF
TRBJ2-7,TRBD2,TRBV9,many,TGTGCCAGCAGCGTAGAACTAGCGGGAATCTACGAGCAGTACTTC,CASSVELAGIYEQYF
TRBJ1-5,-,TRBV7-9,many,TGTGCCACCGAGGGGGGAACTGGCAATCAGCCCCAGCATTTT,CATEGGTGNQPQHF
TRBJ2-1,TRBD1,TRBV7-9,few,TGTGCCAGCAGCCGCGGGACAGGGTTGCTTAGCTCCTACAATGAGCAGTTCTTC,CASSRGTGLLSSYNEQFF
TRBJ2-3,-,TRBV4-3,-,TGCGCCAGCAGCCAACGTCCCGTCACCACAGATACGCAGTATTTT,CASSQRPVTTDTQYF
TRBJ1-6,TRBD1,TRBV7-3,many,TGTGCCAGCAGCTTAGCAGGGACAGAAGATAATTCACCCCTCCACTTT,CASSLAGTEDNSPLHF
TRBJ1-1,-,TRBV11-1,-,TGTGCCAGCAGCCTAGGTCGGACGGACACTGAAGCTTTCTTT,CASSLGRTDTEAFF
TRBJ2-7,-,TRBV10-3,-,TGTGCCATCACTCCGAGGGAGGAGGGGGGCGAGCAGTACTTC,CAITPREEGGEQYF
TRBJ2-1,-,TRBV7-2,few,TGTGCCAGCAGCTTATTGGGGGCCGGCGCCTACAATGAGCAGTTCTTC,CASSLLGAGAYNEQFF
TRBJ2-2,-,TRBV5-1,-,TGCGCCAGCAGCCAAGGAGGGAGTCCCGGGGAGCTGTTTTTT,CASSQGGSPGELFF
TRBJ2-1,TRBD2,TRBV24-1,-,TGTGCCACCAGTGATTCTTCTAGCGGCAACAATGAGCAGTTCTTC,CATSDSSSGNNEQFF
TRBJ2-7,-,TRBV20-1,many,TGCAGTGCTAGCTTCCCGGTAAAGCTCGCTAGCGAGCAGTACTTC,CSASFPVKLASEQYF
TRBJ2-1,TRBD2,TRBV7-2,many,TGTGCCAGCAGCTTAGCTAGCGGGGGAGTGGATGAGCAGTTCTTC,CASSLASGGVDEQFF